This T cell receptor beta chain came from a study of T-cell memory formation after mild COVID-19. Study-level findings and limits: Prior to infection, memory already included some responding clones, suggesting cross-reactive memory joined.

Germline CDR1 SGHNT, CDR2 YYREEE (reference sequence). The length of the CDR3 is 14 residues. The J segment lost 8 bases and the V segment lost 0 bases, leaving 2 bases of the junction unmatched. With regard to this clonotype: Its cognate antigen is unknown.

Using its own MiXCR run on the 5' RACE reads, TCRdb lists one record per CDR3 protein. The table records about 390,000 distinct CDR3 sequences, more than 15% of them present only once. This chain joins TRBV5-4 and TRBJ1-4; 9 bases are shared with TRBD1. Sequencing was carried out using PBMCs or a T cell subset sorted from them (not recorded which). The source is a man between 18 and 35 years old who had mild COVID-19 (a few samples of this study predate the infection). Cell type and time point are not known. The chain's CDR3 is CASSLVGQGEKLFF. The CDR3, as DNA: TGTGCCAGCAGCTTGGTCGGACAGGGGGAAAAACTGTTTTTT.